This is a list of T cell receptor beta chains from one sample in a study of T-cell reconstitution after alpha-beta-depleted transplantation in children. TCRdb fed the PCR reads into MiXCR, producing one record per CDR3 protein. The profile shows a few hundred thousand distinct CDR3 sequences, around 21% of them singletons. The source was PBMCs from the stem cell graft donor, collected from the stem cell graft. These receptors all come from a human donor who donated a stem cell graft to a child with acute myeloid leukemia. The CDR3 runs from the conserved cysteine through the conserved F or W. The D gene is left open where the match is weak. Clone sizes are given selectively: once, few, many, or a class where the clone is expanded.

CSARDWVGGGETQYF	TGCAGTGCTAGAGATTGGGTGGGAGGTGGGGAGACCCAGTACTTC	NA	15	TRBV20-1	TRBJ2-5	NA
CSARPPGTGELFF	TGCAGTGCTAGGCCCCCGGGCACCGGGGAGCTGTTTTTT	NA	13	TRBV20-1	TRBJ2-2	few
CSGGGPYEQYF	TGCAGTGGTGGGGGGCCCTACGAGCAGTACTTC	NA	11	TRBV20-1	TRBJ2-7	NA
CASSKFQETQYF	TGTGCCAGCTCAAAGTTCCAAGAGACCCAGTACTTC	NA	12	TRBV18	TRBJ2-5	NA
CSVRGDVAGGYEQYF	TGCAGCGTCCGGGGGGATGTAGCGGGAGGCTACGAGCAGTACTTC	TRBD2	15	TRBV29-1	TRBJ2-7	NA
CASSLGFAGAYNEQFF	TGTGCCAGCAGCTTAGGGTTTGCGGGAGCCTACAATGAGCAGTTCTTC	TRBD2	16	TRBV7-3	TRBJ2-1	NA
CASSPWTSARNEQFF	TGTGCCAGCAGTCCATGGACTAGCGCAAGGAATGAGCAGTTCTTC	TRBD2	15	TRBV12-3/TRBV12-4	TRBJ2-1	NA
CASSVDASGRFYEQFF	TGTGCCAGCAGCGTAGATGCTAGCGGGAGATTCTATGAGCAGTTCTTC	TRBD2	16	TRBV9	TRBJ2-1	NA
CASSLGWQGQETQYF	TGTGCCAGCAGCTTAGGGTGGCAAGGACAAGAGACCCAGTACTTC	NA	15	TRBV7-2	TRBJ2-5	few
CAIRLETYNEQFF	TGTGCCATCAGGCTCGAAACCTACAATGAGCAGTTCTTC	NA	13	TRBV10-3	TRBJ2-1	few
CASEDRRGNEQFF	TGTGCCAGCGAGGACAGGCGGGGCAATGAGCAGTTCTTC	NA	13	TRBV6-5	TRBJ2-1	many
CASNPVVGGNTGELFF	TGTGCCAGCAACCCCGTAGTGGGAGGGAACACCGGGGAGCTGTTTTTT	NA	16	TRBV7-2	TRBJ2-2	few
CSVEGGQGVYEQYF	TGCAGCGTTGAGGGGGGACAGGGAGTTTACGAGCAGTACTTC	TRBD1	14	TRBV29-1	TRBJ2-7	many
CATSDLPPGHPANEQFF	TGTGCCACCAGTGACCTCCCCCCGGGACACCCAGCAAATGAGCAGTTCTTC	NA	17	TRBV24-1	TRBJ2-1	NA
CATVDVGETQYF	TGTGCCACGGTAGACGTGGGGGAGACCCAGTACTTC	NA	12	TRBV10-3	TRBJ2-5	NA
CASSLWGENNEQFF	TGTGCCAGCAGTTTATGGGGGGAAAACAATGAGCAGTTCTTC	NA	14	TRBV27	TRBJ2-1	NA
CASSQTGGGQPQHF	TGTGCCAGCAGCCAAACAGGGGGTGGTCAGCCCCAGCATTTT	TRBD1	14	TRBV12-3/TRBV12-4	TRBJ1-5	few
CSANTPQNTEAFF	TGCAGTGCCAACACCCCACAGAACACTGAAGCTTTCTTT	NA	13	TRBV20-1	TRBJ1-1	NA
CASSLNGQYTGELFF	TGTGCCAGCAGCTTAAACGGACAATACACCGGGGAGCTGTTTTTT	NA	15	TRBV7-2	TRBJ2-2	NA
CASSPHYQETQYF	TGTGCCAGCAGCCCTCATTATCAAGAGACCCAGTACTTC	NA	13	TRBV7-6	TRBJ2-5	few
CSGTGVANTEAFF	TGCAGCGGAACAGGGGTAGCGAACACTGAAGCTTTCTTT	TRBD1	13	TRBV29-1	TRBJ1-1	few
CSVEAALMNTEAFF	TGCAGCGTTGAGGCGGCTCTGATGAACACTGAAGCTTTCTTT	NA	14	TRBV29-1	TRBJ1-1	few
CASSSPTEGGGHYGYTF	TGTGCCAGCAGCTCCCCGACTGAGGGTGGAGGTCACTATGGCTACACCTTC	NA	17	TRBV13	TRBJ1-2	NA
CASSVGLGRETQYF	TGTGCCAGCAGTGTTGGACTAGGGCGTGAGACCCAGTACTTC	TRBD2	14	TRBV6-1	TRBJ2-5	few
CSVDRGLNEQFF	TGCAGCGTTGACAGGGGGCTGAATGAGCAGTTCTTC	TRBD1	12	TRBV29-1	TRBJ2-1	NA
CASGLRGRTDTQYF	TGTGCCAGCGGTCTTCGGGGACGCACAGATACGCAGTATTTT	NA	14	TRBV28	TRBJ2-3	few
CATRAGETQYF	TGTGCCACCAGGGCTGGAGAGACCCAGTACTTC	NA	11	TRBV24-1	TRBJ2-5	many
CASSKSRETQYF	TGTGCCAGCAGCAAATCACGGGAGACCCAGTACTTC	NA	12	TRBV7-2	TRBJ2-5	few
CASSQEDSSSYNEQFF	TGTGCCAGCAGCCAAGAGGACTCCAGCTCCTACAATGAGCAGTTCTTC	NA	16	TRBV4-2	TRBJ2-1	NA
CASNAAVTYNEQFF	TGCGCCAGCAACGCGGCGGTAACCTACAATGAGCAGTTCTTC	NA	14	TRBV5-1	TRBJ2-1	NA
CSVEWGYTDTQYF	TGCAGCGTTGAATGGGGCTACACAGATACGCAGTATTTT	NA	13	TRBV29-1	TRBJ2-3	medium-sized
CASTQSGNTGELFF	TGTGCCAGCACCCAATCAGGGAACACCGGGGAGCTGTTTTTT	NA	14	TRBV3-1	TRBJ2-2	NA
CSARDPKAVSETQYF	TGCAGTGCTAGAGACCCCAAGGCGGTTAGTGAGACCCAGTACTTC	NA	15	TRBV20-1	TRBJ2-5	NA
CASSLAQLAWNEQFF	TGCGCCAGCAGCTTGGCCCAACTAGCTTGGAATGAGCAGTTCTTC	NA	15	TRBV5-1	TRBJ2-1	NA
CASSLALAGVEGTQYF	TGTGCCAGCAGCTTAGCACTAGCGGGAGTCGAGGGTACGCAGTATTTT	TRBD2	16	TRBV7-6	TRBJ2-3	NA
CASSLYPPGEGNQPQHF	TGTGCCAGCAGTTTATATCCTCCCGGGGAGGGCAATCAGCCCCAGCATTTT	NA	17	TRBV27	TRBJ1-5	NA
CSVAPARGTDTQYF	TGCAGCGTTGCACCAGCTCGGGGCACAGATACGCAGTATTTT	NA	14	TRBV29-1	TRBJ2-3	many
CASSLKTGGSGANVLTF	TGTGCCAGCAGCTTAAAGACAGGGGGCTCTGGGGCCAACGTCCTGACTTTC	TRBD1	17	TRBV7-6	TRBJ2-6	few
CASSLAVTRPVNEQFF	TGCGCCAGCAGCTTGGCGGTAACCCGGCCGGTCAATGAGCAGTTCTTC	NA	16	TRBV5-1	TRBJ2-1	NA
CASSVAGGRSVEQYF	TGTGCCAGCAGCGTAGCTGGCGGGAGGTCCGTCGAGCAGTACTTC	TRBD2	15	TRBV9	TRBJ2-7	NA
CASRPSGLASNTGELFF	TGTGCCAGCAGGCCCAGTGGTTTAGCGTCGAACACCGGGGAGCTGTTTTTT	NA	17	TRBV27	TRBJ2-2	NA
CSVDPWTTEDTQYF	TGCAGCGTTGACCCATGGACTACCGAGGATACGCAGTATTTT	NA	14	TRBV29-1	TRBJ2-3	few
CASSLKGGAYEQYF	TGTGCCAGCAGTTTAAAGGGAGGTGCCTACGAGCAGTACTTC	NA	14	TRBV28	TRBJ2-7	few
CASSLEGSATNEKLFF	TGTGCCAGCAGTTTGGAAGGGTCGGCAACTAATGAAAAACTGTTTTTT	NA	16	TRBV12-3/TRBV12-4	TRBJ1-4	NA
CASSSKMLYEQFF	TGTGCCAGCAGTTCAAAGATGCTGTACGAGCAGTTCTTC	NA	13	TRBV28	TRBJ2-1	few
CASSAGDGRYGYTF	TGTGCCAGCAGCGCAGGGGACGGCCGCTATGGCTACACCTTC	NA	14	TRBV7-2	TRBJ1-2	few
CSARPSGRADEQYF	TGCAGTGCTAGGCCTAGCGGGAGGGCCGATGAGCAGTACTTC	TRBD2	14	TRBV20-1	TRBJ2-7	NA
CASSEYSVVAHEQFF	TGTGCCAGCAGTGAATATTCGGTTGTAGCCCATGAGCAGTTCTTC	NA	15	TRBV25-1	TRBJ2-1	few
CASRAQGGRIEQFF	TGTGCCAGCAGGGCCCAAGGTGGACGGATTGAGCAGTTCTTC	NA	14	TRBV12-3/TRBV12-4	TRBJ2-1	many